The 29 T cell receptor beta chains below were found in one sample sequenced in a study of blood T cell repertoires in COVID-19. Assay: immunoSEQ multiplex PCR; the TCRdb copy retains only in-frame clones and omits some. The profile shows roughly 380,000 clones, roughly 85% of them singletons. Specimen: peripheral blood. The receptors come from a woman under 30 with acute or convalescent COVID-19.

Comments on this clone: A much larger clonotype is one base distant, so this may be a read error. Other DNA sequences in this specimen translate into the identical CDR3. The chain has TRBV7-8 and TRBJ1-1; 9 bases agree with TRBD1. V lost 5 bases and J lost 1; bases outside the gene matches: 2. CDR3 length equals 14 residues. Germline CDR1 SGHVS, CDR2 FQNEAQ. CDR3 DNA sequence: TGTGCCAGCAGCCCGGGACAGGGGAACACTGAAGCTTTCTTT. Translation: CASSPGQGNTEAFF.

The chain combines TRBV19 with TRBJ1-1, with D perhaps matching TRBD1 (6 bases). CDR3 size: 12 residues. Germline CDR1 LNHDA, CDR2 SQIVND (reference sequence). Deletions cut 5 bases from V and 9 bases from J, with 13 bases between. The CDR3 region has the DNA TGTGCCAGTAGTCCGTACAGGGAGCAAGCTTTCTTT. As protein: CASSPYREQAFF.

This clone was seen a handful of times. The chain recombines TRBV24-1 with TRBJ2-2; TRBD1 matches at 10 bases. Trimming at V came to 3 bases and at J to 6 bases, leaving 6 bases not matched to a gene. Germline-derived CDR1 and CDR2 are KGHDR and SFDVKD. The CDR3 totals 16 residues. The CDR3 here is CATSDPDRGESGELFF. The CDR3, as DNA: TGTGCCACCAGTGATCCGGACAGGGGGGAATCCGGGGAGCTGTTTTTT.

The CDR3 spells CASSEAGQIGNTIYF. The CDR3 DNA reads as TGTGCCAGCAGTGAAGCTGGACAGATAGGAAACACCATATATTTT. The chain uses TRBV6-1 and TRBJ1-3; tentatively, D is TRBD1 (6 bases). This CDR3 has 15 residues. Germline-derived CDR1 and CDR2 are MNHNS and SASEGT. Between the trimmed V and J ends, which lost 0 bases and 4 bases, there was a span of 10 bases.

The V and J genes are TRBV3-1 (or the pseudogene TRBV3-2) and TRBJ2-5, with a weak D call TRBD1 (6 bases). Germline CDR1 reads LGHDT; CDR2 reads YNNKEL (reference sequence). The V gene lost 3 bases and the J gene lost 4 bases, with 15 bases spanning the gap. This CDR3 has 15 amino acids. This chain's CDR3 is CASSHATGLRETQYF. The CDR3 DNA sequence: TGTGCCAGCAGCCATGCTACAGGGCTTCGAGAGACCCAGTACTTC.

V usage is TRBV9 and J usage is TRBJ1-4, with 10 bases lining up with TRBD1. From germline, CDR1 is SGDLS and CDR2 YYNGEE. Unmatched junction bases numbered 5, after V lost 3 bases and J lost 3 bases. The CDR3 sequence is 16 residues long. CDR3 protein: CASSDGGTGANEKLFF. Written as DNA, the CDR3 is TGTGCCAGCAGCGACGGTGGGACAGGGGCTAATGAAAAACTGTTTTTT.

CDR3 nucleotides: TGTGCCAGCAGCTTGAAGAGACAGTTCCAAGAGACCCAGTACTTC. Translation: CASSLKRQFQETQYF. The chain couples TRBV5-4 to TRBJ2-5; possible D gene TRBD1, 5 bases. Per the germline V gene, CDR1 is SGHNT and CDR2 is YYREEE (reference sequence). The germline V and J ends were trimmed by 1 base and 1 base, with 11 bases remaining between them. The CDR3 length is 15 residues. The whole variable domain, remainder taken from reference TRBV5-4 and TRBJ2-5, is ETGVTQSPTHLIKTRGQQVTLRCSSQSGHNTVSWYQQALGQGPQFIFQYYREEENGRGNFPPRFSGLQFPNYSSELNVNALELDDSALYLCASSLKRQFQETQYFGPGTRLLVL.

V usage is TRBV20-1 and J usage is TRBJ2-1; unclear D gene. V shed 2 bases and J shed 10 bases, with 6 bases lying between them. Germline loops: CDR1 DFQATT, CDR2 SNEGSKA (reference sequence). The CDR3 consists of 10 residues. CDR3 nucleotide sequence: TGCAGTGCTAGACGAGCAGAGCAGTTCTTC. This sequence encodes CSARRAEQFF.

The rearrangement uses TRBV2 and TRBJ2-1; 8 positions match TRBD1. CDR3 size: 15 residues. Trimming cost V 6 bases and J 1 base; bases outside gene matches: 5. Germline lookup yields CDR1 SNHLY and CDR2 FYNNEI. The CDR3 DNA follows: TGTGCCAGCAGCGTCGACAGGGGATCCTACAATGAGCAGTTCTTC. It yields the protein CASSVDRGSYNEQFF.

As concerns this clone: Other DNA variants within this sample encode the same CDR3. This chain uses TRBV19 with TRBJ1-2, with 10 nucleotides matching TRBD1. CDR3 length: 13 residues. CDR1 LNHDA and CDR2 SQIVND come from the germline V gene (reference sequence). V was pared by 1 base and J by 7 bases, with 0 bases of the junction left unmatched. The CDR3 loop is CASSIGQGAGYTF. The CDR3 DNA reads TGTGCCAGTAGTATAGGACAGGGGGCTGGCTACACCTTC.

This chain joins TRBV14 and TRBJ1-2; no firm D call. Germline CDR1 SGHDN, CDR2 FVKESK. This CDR3 spans 13 amino acids. The ends were cut back, 1 base at V and 4 bases at J, with 7 bases in the middle. The chain's CDR3 is CASSQASTYGYTF. The CDR3 DNA reads TGTGCCAGCAGCCAAGCGAGTACCTATGGCTACACCTTC.

The V gene is TRBV6-5, the J gene TRBJ2-7; 9 bases fit TRBD1. The CDR3 runs 14 residues. Germline V gene data show CDR1 as MNHEY and CDR2 as SVGAGI. V lost 4 bases, J lost 6 bases, and 7 bases stayed unmatched. DNA for the CDR3: TGTGCCAGCAGTTTTACCGGGACAGGGATCGAGCAGTACTTC. This codes for CASSFTGTGIEQYF.

J is TRBJ2-1 and V is TRBV9; 9 bases agree with TRBD1. The CDR3 loop spans 15 amino acids. Germline CDR1 is SGDLS and CDR2 is YYNGEE. With 4 bases clipped from V and 6 bases from J, the junction kept 8 bases outside the gene matches. The CDR3 spells CASSLGQGIGNEQFF. The CDR3 region has the DNA TGTGCCAGCAGCCTCGGACAGGGGATAGGCAATGAGCAGTTCTTC.

The chain is built from TRBV30 and TRBJ1-6; D unresolved. Germline CDR1 reads GTSNPN; CDR2 reads SVGIG (reference sequence). V shed 7 bases and J shed 10 bases, with 11 bases lying between them. CDR3 size: 11 residues. The CDR3 nucleotides read TGTGCCTACCGGCGAGGATCACCCCTCCACTTT. Its translation is CAYRRGSPLHF.

This chain connects TRBV9 to TRBJ2-7; a possible D gene is TRBD2 (5 bases). From germline, CDR1 is SGDLS and CDR2 YYNGEE. V lost 4 bases to trimming and J lost 4 bases, with 15 bases between them. This CDR3 spans 14 amino acids. CDR3 DNA sequence: TGTGCCAGCAGCCACGGACTCGAACAATACGAGCAGTACTTC. It encodes CASSHGLEQYEQYF.

The chain joins TRBV3-1 (or the pseudogene TRBV3-2) to TRBJ2-6; D gene uncertain. The CDR3 is 15 amino acids. The V end lost 6 bases, the J end lost 0 bases, and 9 bases lay between the germline ends. Germline V lookup: CDR1 LGHDT, CDR2 YNNKEL (reference sequence). This chain's CDR3 is CASSPVYSGANVLTF. CDR3 bases: TGTGCCAGCAGTCCTGTGTACTCTGGGGCCAACGTCCTGACTTTC.

This clone was seen a handful of times. The V call is TRBV6-1, the J call TRBJ1-5; tentatively, D is TRBD1 (5 bases). Germline-derived CDR1 and CDR2 are MNHNS and SASEGT. V shed 3 bases and J shed 6 bases, with 18 bases lying between them. The CDR3 contains 16 residues. CDR3: CASSDRADWFGQPQHF. For the CDR3, the DNA is TGTGCCAGCAGTGACAGGGCCGACTGGTTTGGTCAGCCCCAGCATTTT.

The rearrangement links TRBV7-2 to TRBJ1-2; the D is unclear. In germline, CDR1 is SGHTA, CDR2 FQGNSA. CDR3 length equals 12 residues. V was trimmed by 2 bases and J by 4 bases, leaving 5 bases between them. Here the CDR3 DNA reads TGTGCCAGCAGCTTACTAGGCTATGGCTACACCTTC. Amino acids: CASSLLGYGYTF.

This clone was recorded once. The V gene is TRBV15, the J gene TRBJ2-2; D perhaps matches TRBD1 (5 bases). V lost 1 base, J lost 4 bases, and 13 bases lay in between. This CDR3 has 16 amino acids. Germline-derived CDR1 and CDR2 are LNHNV and YYDKDF (reference sequence). The CDR3 spells CATSRGARQGTGELFF. The CDR3 DNA reads as TGTGCCACCAGCAGAGGAGCGAGGCAGGGCACCGGGGAGCTGTTTTTT. Full variable domain (outside the CDR3, taken from reference TRBV15 and TRBJ2-2): DAMVIQNPRYQVTQFGKPVTLSCSQTLNHNVMYWYQQKSSQAPKLLFHYYDKDFNNEADTPDNFQSRRPNTSFCFLDIRSPGLGDTAMYLCATSRGARQGTGELFFGEGSRLTVL.

This chain connects TRBV21-1 to TRBJ2-1; TRBD2 is the table's D call and was not checked against the DNA. TRBV21-1 is reported as a pseudogene. The CDR3 covers 21 residues. The CDR3 spells CASSKSAVASGRAWRYDEQFF. CDR3 DNA: TGTGCCAGCAGCAAATCCGCCGTGGCTAGCGGGAGGGCCTGGAGGTACGATGAGCAGTTCTTC.

This sequence joins TRBV7-2 and TRBJ2-3; 8 bases agree with TRBD2. V lost 4 bases to trimming and J lost 5 bases; unmatched junction nucleotides: 20. Germline V gives CDR1 SGHTA, CDR2 FQGNSA. The CDR3 sequence is 19 residues long. CDR3 coding DNA: TGTGCCAGCAGCTGGGGACTAGGACAGATACGCAGGAAATTAGATACGCAGTATTTT. This translates into CASSWGLGQIRRKLDTQYF.

V usage is TRBV6-5 and J usage is TRBJ1-2, with TRBD1 matching 10 bases. CDR1 is MNHEY and CDR2 is SVGAGI in the germline V gene. The CDR3 runs to 13 residues. Germline trimming cut 10 bases from V and 5 bases from J; bases unmatched to any gene: 7. The CDR3 protein is CATSKGQGYGYTF. The CDR3 DNA reads as TGTGCCACCTCTAAGGGACAGGGGTATGGCTACACCTTC.

This clone occurred once. The V and J genes are TRBV9 and TRBJ2-7; no definite D call. This CDR3 is 13 amino acids long. Trimming removed 0 bases from V and 8 bases from J, with 12 bases in between. Per germline, CDR1 SGDLS and CDR2 YYNGEE. CDR3 residues: CASSVVQAMQQYF. The CDR3 DNA sequence: TGTGCCAGCAGCGTAGTTCAAGCGATGCAGCAGTACTTC. The full variable domain, its missing parts supplied by reference TRBV9 and TRBJ2-7, is DSGVTQTPKHLITATGQRVTLRCSPRSGDLSVYWYQQSLDQGLQFLIQYYNGEERAKGNILERFSAQQFPDLHSELNLSSLELGDSALYFCASSVVQAMQQYFGPGTRLTVT.

The rearrangement joins TRBV9 to TRBJ2-1, with a weak D call TRBD1 (5 bases). The CDR3 runs to 15 residues. Trimming removed 4 bases at V and 6 bases at J, with 17 bases between. Germline CDR1 is SGDLS and CDR2 is YYNGEE. The CDR3 is CASSTGQPSVNEQFF. DNA of the CDR3: TGTGCCAGCAGCACCGGACAACCATCAGTCAATGAGCAGTTCTTC.

The chain recombines TRBV7-9 with TRBJ2-1; no clear D. The CDR3 is 13 amino acids. V lost 5 bases to trimming and J lost 7 bases, with 12 bases between them. From germline, CDR1 is SEHNR and CDR2 FQNEAQ (reference sequence). Here the CDR3 DNA reads TGTGCCAGCAGCGATAGACTGTTGAATGAGCAGTTCTTC. Its translation: CASSDRLLNEQFF.

The chain links TRBV28 to TRBJ1-5; D is ambiguous. The CDR3 is 16 residues long. CDR1 and CDR2 (germline): MDHEN, SYDVKM. Deletions cut 7 bases from V and 3 bases from J, with 19 bases between. The CDR3 region is CASTDRPGRANQPQHF. CDR3 sequence (DNA): TGTGCCAGCACCGACCGCCCGGGGAGGGCCAATCAGCCCCAGCATTTT.

The rearrangement uses TRBV5-1 and TRBJ2-3; D may be TRBD2 (7 bases). The CDR3 is 16 amino acids. V shed 2 bases and J shed 2 bases, with 15 bases lying between them. Germline V gene sequence: CDR1 SGHRS, CDR2 YFSETQ. CDR3 coding DNA: TGCGCCAGCAGCTTTTCGGGGGGCTCCAACACAGATACGCAGTATTTT. This translates into CASSFSGGSNTDTQYF. Drawing the rest from reference TRBV5-1 and TRBJ2-3, the complete variable domain is KAGVTQTPRYLIKTRGQQVTLSCSPISGHRSVSWYQQTPGQGLQFLFEYFSETQRNKGNFPGRFSGRQFSNSRSEMNVSTLELGDSALYLCASSFSGGSNTDTQYFGPGTRLTVL.

The chain uses TRBV28 and TRBJ2-3, with 8 bases fitting TRBD1. CDR1 is MDHEN and CDR2 is SYDVKM in the germline V gene. Trimming cost V 3 bases and J 10 bases; bases outside gene matches: 3. The CDR3 consists of 12 residues. The CDR3 here is CASSLTGVAQYF. DNA for the CDR3: TGTGCCAGCAGTTTGACAGGGGTCGCGCAGTATTTT. Combining the CDR3 with reference TRBV28 and TRBJ2-3 gives the whole variable domain DVKVTQSSRYLVKRTGEKVFLECVQDMDHENMFWYRQDPGLGLRLIYFSYDVKMKEKGDIPEGYSVSREKKERFSLILESASTNQTSMYLCASSLTGVAQYFGPGTRLTVL.

The rearrangement uses TRBV15 and TRBJ1-5; D gene unclear. Germline V gene sequence: CDR1 LNHNV, CDR2 YYDKDF (reference sequence). This CDR3 spans 15 amino acids. Trimming took off 0 bases at V and 6 bases at J, with 12 bases between the two ends. DNA of the CDR3: TGTGCCACCAGCAGAGACGGGGAAGCCCTTCAGCCCCAGCATTTT. It specifies CATSRDGEALQPQHF. The full variable domain, with the rest looked up from reference TRBV15 and TRBJ1-5, is DAMVIQNPRYQVTQFGKPVTLSCSQTLNHNVMYWYQQKSSQAPKLLFHYYDKDFNNEADTPDNFQSRRPNTSFCFLDIRSPGLGDTAMYLCATSRDGEALQPQHFGDGTRLSIL.